This is a list of T cell receptor beta chains from one sample in a study of blood T cells in healthy people across ages. Via MiXCR, TCRdb re-called the 5' RACE reads, giving one row per CDR3 protein. The data show fewer than 2 million distinct CDR3 sequences, more than 35% seen once. Source material: blood. The receptors were sampled from a human donor in good health. CDR3s include the opening cysteine and the closing phenylalanine or tryptophan. A D gene is named only where the DNA matches it firmly. Clone size is shown for a subset of rows, as once, few, many or a class of expanded clone.

d_call,j_call,v_call,clone_size,cdr3_aa,cdr3_nt
-,TRBJ2-7,TRBV9,-,CASPLRPNPDSYEQYF,TGTGCCAGTCCGTTAAGGCCTAATCCGGACTCCTACGAGCAGTACTTC
-,TRBJ2-1,TRBV6-1,-,CASSEFGWTLDNEQFF,TGTGCCAGCAGTGAGTTCGGGTGGACCCTTGACAATGAGCAGTTCTTC
TRBD1,TRBJ1-5,TRBV7-2,-,CASSLQTGGGQPQHF,TGTGCCAGCAGCTTACAGACAGGGGGAGGTCAGCCCCAGCATTTT
-,TRBJ1-1,TRBV20-1,few,CSAIRAGYMNTEAFF,TGCAGTGCTATTAGGGCAGGGTACATGAACACTGAAGCTTTCTTT
-,TRBJ2-3,TRBV24-1,-,CATSGMDSSGTDTQYF,TGTGCCACCAGTGGTATGGACAGCTCCGGCACAGATACGCAGTATTTT
-,TRBJ2-2,TRBV28,-,CASFWGSGELFF,TGTGCCAGCTTTTGGGGGTCCGGGGAGCTGTTTTTT
-,TRBJ2-1,TRBV7-2,-,CASSFSPALYNEQFF,TGTGCCAGCAGCTTTTCGCCGGCACTCTACAATGAGCAGTTCTTC
TRBD1,TRBJ1-2,TRBV12-3/TRBV12-4,-,CASSPTDRVEYGYTF,TGTGCCAGCAGCCCCACGGACAGGGTTGAATATGGCTACACCTTC
-,TRBJ2-5,TRBV25-1,few,CASSEDGRLETQYF,TGTGCCAGCAGTGAAGACGGACGGCTGGAGACCCAGTACTTC
-,TRBJ2-5,TRBV10-3,-,CAISESEGSQETQYF,TGTGCCATCAGTGAGTCGGAAGGGTCCCAAGAGACCCAGTACTTC
-,TRBJ1-2,TRBV7-2,few,CASGAYSNYGYTF,TGTGCCAGCGGGGCATACTCTAACTATGGCTACACCTTC
TRBD2,TRBJ2-1,TRBV7-3,-,CASSLRSTSGGANEQFF,TGTGCCAGCAGCCTACGTTCGACTAGCGGGGGGGCCAATGAGCAGTTCTTC
TRBD2,TRBJ2-5,TRBV5-1,-,CASSFGLARQETQYF,TGCGCCAGCAGCTTCGGACTAGCTAGACAAGAGACCCAGTACTTC
-,TRBJ1-3,TRBV7-2,-,CASSLGRGSGNTIYF,TGTGCCAGCAGCCTAGGACGGGGTTCTGGAAACACCATATATTTT
-,TRBJ2-1,TRBV24-1,few,CATNGGNYNEQFF,TGTGCCACCAACGGGGGCAACTACAATGAGCAGTTCTTC
TRBD1,TRBJ1-5,TRBV7-2,few,CASSLAGQGGPQHF,TGTGCCAGCAGCTTAGCGGGACAGGGGGGACCCCAGCATTTT
-,TRBJ1-2,TRBV4-3,few,CASSQEMGTNYGYTF,TGCGCCAGCAGCCAAGAGATGGGGACTAACTATGGCTACACCTTC
TRBD1,TRBJ2-5,TRBV6-5,many,CASRDTQGARTETQYF,TGTGCCAGCAGGGATACACAGGGGGCACGGACGGAGACCCAGTACTTC
-,TRBJ1-2,TRBV4-1,few,CASSPDRDDGYTF,TGCGCCAGCAGTCCGGACAGAGATGATGGCTACACCTTC
TRBD1,TRBJ2-2,TRBV29-1,many,CSVDRGNTGELFF,TGCAGCGTCGACAGGGGGAACACCGGGGAGCTGTTTTTT
-,TRBJ2-7,TRBV7-8,-,CASSSETDRKPYEQYF,TGTGCCAGCAGCTCCGAGACGGACCGTAAACCGTACGAGCAGTACTTC
-,TRBJ1-2,TRBV6-2/TRBV6-3,-,CTSSNRDYGYTF,TGTACCAGCAGTAACAGGGATTATGGCTACACCTTC
-,TRBJ1-1,TRBV10-3,-,CATFDVNTEAFF,TGTGCCACTTTCGACGTCAACACTGAAGCTTTCTTT
-,TRBJ2-1,TRBV28,few,CASSSSPDIFSYNEQFF,TGTGCCAGCAGTTCATCCCCCGACATATTCTCCTACAATGAGCAGTTCTTC
-,TRBJ1-1,TRBV4-3,-,CASSHTEGGTEAFF,TGCGCCAGCAGCCATACCGAAGGGGGGACTGAAGCTTTCTTT
TRBD2,TRBJ2-3,TRBV3-1,-,CASSQYSGEEDTQYF,TGTGCCAGCAGCCAATATAGCGGGGAGGAGGATACGCAGTATTTT
-,TRBJ2-1,TRBV2,few,CASSVIKTVLNNEQFF,TGTGCCAGCAGTGTAATCAAGACCGTCCTTAACAATGAGCAGTTCTTC
-,TRBJ2-3,TRBV28,few,CASSLRGDPTTDTQYF,TGTGCCAGCAGTTTACGCGGGGACCCTACCACAGATACGCAGTATTTT
-,TRBJ1-1,TRBV29-1,-,CSVEERLFSNTEAFF,TGCAGCGTTGAAGAGCGCCTTTTCTCGAACACTGAAGCTTTCTTT
TRBD2,TRBJ2-7,TRBV20-1,-,CSARLSGGADEQYF,TGCAGTGCCAGACTTAGCGGGGGGGCAGACGAGCAGTACTTC
-,TRBJ1-1,TRBV7-2,few,CASSHSRGLGAEAFF,TGTGCCAGCAGCCATAGCAGGGGCCTAGGCGCTGAAGCTTTCTTT
-,TRBJ1-2,TRBV11-2,-,CASSFSSRYGYTF,TGTGCCAGCAGCTTCTCATCACGCTATGGCTACACCTTC
-,TRBJ2-1,TRBV6-5,-,CASSYSQGSYNEQFF,TGTGCCAGCAGTTACTCACAAGGCTCCTACAATGAGCAGTTCTTC
TRBD1,TRBJ2-5,TRBV30,-,CAWSGSGPRGQETQYF,TGTGCCTGGAGTGGATCCGGACCCAGGGGGCAAGAGACCCAGTACTTC
-,TRBJ1-1,TRBV19,-,CASEKGWNTEAFF,TGTGCCAGTGAGAAGGGCTGGAACACTGAAGCTTTCTTT
-,TRBJ1-2,TRBV20-1,-,CSCAGSYGYTF,TGCAGCTGTGCGGGGAGCTATGGCTACACCTTC
TRBD2,TRBJ2-7,TRBV4-3,-,CASSHGLAGPTLGYEQYF,TGCGCCAGCAGCCACGGATTAGCGGGGCCGACGCTGGGATACGAGCAGTACTTC
-,TRBJ2-1,TRBV6-1,once,CASSPSLWDSYRQETLFF,TGTGCCAGCAGTCCCTCTCTTTGGGACTCTTACCGTCAAGAGACCCTGTTCTTC
-,TRBJ2-2,TRBV6-1,-,CASVFGTADTGELFF,TGTGCCAGCGTGTTCGGGACGGCAGACACCGGGGAGCTGTTTTTT
-,TRBJ2-7,TRBV5-1,-,CASSLHSPPYEQYF,TGCGCCAGCAGCTTGCACAGCCCACCCTACGAGCAGTACTTC
TRBD2,TRBJ2-5,TRBV3-1,once,CASSQIAGRQETQYF,TGTGCCAGCAGCCAGATAGCGGGGCGTCAAGAGACCCAGTACTTC
-,TRBJ2-3,TRBV7-2,-,CASSSTRGRVTQYF,TGTGCCAGCAGCTCTACCCGGGGGCGTGTTACGCAGTATTTT
-,TRBJ2-3,TRBV7-9,-,CASRPRDPQGDTQYF,TGTGCCAGCAGACCAAGGGACCCACAGGGAGATACGCAGTATTTT
TRBD1,TRBJ1-2,TRBV7-2,-,CASSPFDREDGYTF,TGTGCCAGCAGCCCATTTGACAGGGAGGATGGCTACACCTTC
TRBD2,TRBJ2-1,TRBV7-3,-,CASSPQRGGGEQFF,TGTGCCAGCAGCCCGCAGCGGGGGGGCGGTGAGCAGTTCTTC
TRBD1,TRBJ2-3,TRBV4-3,many,CASSQDRGTGIYTQYF,TGCGCCAGCAGCCAAGATCGAGGGACAGGGATTTATACGCAGTATTTT
-,TRBJ1-2,TRBV20-1,-,CSALGGRDDGYTF,TGCAGTGCCCTCGGGGGCCGTGATGATGGCTACACCTTC
-,TRBJ2-1,TRBV6-2/TRBV6-3,-,CASSYGGSGKEQFF,TGTGCCAGCAGTTACGGGGGTTCGGGTAAGGAGCAGTTCTTC
-,TRBJ2-3,TRBV4-1,few,CASSQEVLADTQYF,TGCGCCAGCAGCCAAGAGGTGTTGGCAGATACGCAGTATTTT
TRBD1,TRBJ1-2,TRBV7-2,-,CASSLRTGATNYGYTF,TGTGCCAGCAGCTTACGGACAGGGGCTACTAACTATGGCTACACCTTC
-,TRBJ1-1,TRBV7-9,-,CASRPDRPAEAFF,TGTGCCAGCAGACCGGACAGACCGGCTGAAGCTTTCTTT
-,TRBJ2-2,TRBV7-2,-,CASSASGSSGELFF,TGCGCCAGCAGCGCTAGTGGGAGTTCCGGGGAGCTGTTTTTT